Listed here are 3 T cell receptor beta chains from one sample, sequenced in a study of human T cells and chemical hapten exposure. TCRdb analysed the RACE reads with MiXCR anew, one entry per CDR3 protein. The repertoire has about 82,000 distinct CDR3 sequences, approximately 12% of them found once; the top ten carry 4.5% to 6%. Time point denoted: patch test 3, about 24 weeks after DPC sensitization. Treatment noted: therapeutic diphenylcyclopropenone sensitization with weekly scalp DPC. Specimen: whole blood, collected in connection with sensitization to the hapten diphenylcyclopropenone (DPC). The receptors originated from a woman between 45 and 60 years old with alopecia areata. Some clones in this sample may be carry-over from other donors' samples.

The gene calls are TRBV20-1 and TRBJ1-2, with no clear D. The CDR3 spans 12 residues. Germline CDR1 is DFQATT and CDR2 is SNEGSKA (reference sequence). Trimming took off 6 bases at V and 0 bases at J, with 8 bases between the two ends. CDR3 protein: CSALVTNYGYTF. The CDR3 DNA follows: TGCAGTGCCCTCGTTACTAACTATGGCTACACCTTC.

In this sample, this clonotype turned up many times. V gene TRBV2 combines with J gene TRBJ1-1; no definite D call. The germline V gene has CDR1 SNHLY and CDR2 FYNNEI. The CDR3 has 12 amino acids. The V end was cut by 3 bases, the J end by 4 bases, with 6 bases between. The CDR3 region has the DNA TGTGCCAGCAGTGAGAGCACCACTGAAGCTTTCTTT. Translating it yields CASSESTTEAFF.

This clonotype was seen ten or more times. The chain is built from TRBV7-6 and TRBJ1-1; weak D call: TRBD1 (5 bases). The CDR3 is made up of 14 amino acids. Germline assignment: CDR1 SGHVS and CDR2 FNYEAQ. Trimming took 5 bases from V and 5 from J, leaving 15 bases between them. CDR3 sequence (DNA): TGTGCCAGCAGCCCCTGGGAGGGGAAGACTGAAGCTTTCTTT. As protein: CASSPWEGKTEAFF.